This TCR gamma chain was identified in a study of intestinal T cells in coeliac disease (dated by TCRdb to 2018 to 2020). In the study overall: Coeliac patients were much younger than controls, with mean ages of 16.0 versus 54.8 years in the TRG cohort. In the TCR-delta (TRD) cohort, there were duodenal biopsies from roughly ten coeliac disease patients and roughly ten non-coeliac controls. Duodenal biopsies from 30 to 40 coeliac disease patients and 21 non-coeliac controls were included in a second, larger TCR-gamma (TRG) cohort.

Genomic DNA was extracted with the QIAamp DNA FFPE tissue kit from ten 5-um FFPE scrolls per case. To test whether coeliac disease could be classified from the TCR repertoire, the study used duodenal biopsies that were formalin-fixed paraffin-embedded, fully anonymised, and surplus to diagnostic needs. This clone was observed a handful of times. Its target antigen remains unknown. It has no much larger one-base neighbor in the sample; base qualities were not kept. Summary of the overall study and its limitations: A significant age difference was observed between coeliac and control groups, although significant classification was not yielded by an age-split analysis. Of roughly 54 biopsies, around 51 (roughly 94%) were correctly classified by TRG clustering, which had a reported leave-one-out accuracy of around 90%. Repeated CDR3 amino acid sequences could not be distinguished from PCR duplicates. All 20 or so biopsies in training were correctly classified by TRD kmer-based clustering, and a leave-one-out accuracy of around 91% was reported. FFPE-derived DNA was found to be relatively degraded, and loss of a proportion of TCR sequences in each sample was likely caused by this degradation.

Libraries were constructed by multiplex PCR. Data came from an Ion Torrent PGM. TRG repertoires were amplified from roughly 0.2 ug of biopsy DNA using the LymphoTrack kit, whose primers carry Illumina adapters. TRG amplicons were purified with AMPure XP beads, quantified on a 2100 Bioanalyzer, and pooled equimolarly. An Ion PGM instrument was used to sequence the TRG libraries. The original methods were these. Reads in which more than 10% of nucleotides fell below the per-patient third-quartile quality score were removed with FastX. Reads were aligned with IMGT/HighV-QUEST to assign V, D and J genes, identify CDR3 regions and assess functionality. After the sequences were translated into amino acids, every sequence predicted to be non-functional was thrown out. CDR3s were split into kmers with and without positional annotation, PCA was performed on kmer frequencies, and samples were clustered using all 1023 combinations of PCs 1-10. Classification was validated by leave-one-out cross-validation, re-optimising parameters on the remaining samples each time. Using the vegan R package, Shannon diversity was calculated from repeated random subsamples whose size matched the lowest read count. After TCRdb called clones again from the public reads with CATT, rows with identical DNA were merged. The authors' filters were not applied to this entry. This sample comprises under 1,500 gamma-chain clones, over 35% of them detected only once. The ten most abundant clones make up roughly 13% of the sample.

Per the germline V gene, EGSTGY is the CDR1 and YDSYTSSV is the CDR2. The cysteine opens and the phenylalanine closes a CDR3 of 12 amino acids. The CDR3 DNA has 36 bases and is translated from base 1. Germline trimming amounts to 2 bases on V and 7 bases on J, with 5 as the count of junction bases outside the gene matches. The TCR sequence derives from a human donor with celiac disease. This sequence uses TRGV4 and TRGJ1 or TRGJ2. The source material was a duodenal biopsy. The DNA reads as follows: TGTGCCACCTGGGATGACCACTATAAGAAACTCTTT. It specifies CATWDDHYKKLF.